The clone carrying this T cell receptor beta chain was counted between two and nine times. Its antigen is currently unknown. A single record per CDR3 protein comes from TCRdb applying MiXCR to the RT-PCR reads. Altogether some 600,000 distinct CDR3 sequences are present, 12% to 15% being singletons, with the ten largest covering 7.6%. This entry belongs to a study of response to subunit inactivated influenza vaccine. The study, taken as a whole, reports: Only a handful of new T cells, the authors suggested, are recruited with each seasonal influenza vaccination.

The specimen comprised PBMCs from blood, sampled less than 15 days before vaccination. The source of this sequence is a man in his fifties who received an inactivated influenza vaccine.

As DNA, the CDR3 is TGCAGTGCACGAACTGCAAACACAGATACGCAGTATTTT. Translated: CSARTANTDTQYF. The rearrangement uses TRBV20-1 and TRBJ2-3; D unclear. The V and J ends lost 6 bases and 2 bases respectively, with 12 bases between them. This CDR3 has 13 residues. CDR1 and CDR2 (germline): DFQATT, SNEGSKA (reference sequence).